This T cell receptor beta chain was profiled in a study of patients and donors after allogeneic stem cell transplantation. TCRdb recomputed calls from the RT-PCR reads with MiXCR, one row per CDR3 protein. The sample lists about 150,000 distinct CDR3 sequences, roughly two fifths seen once, with 50% in the top ten. The sequence was obtained from a human donor who was either an allogeneic HSCT recipient or a stem cell or donor lymphocyte infusion donor (not recorded which). It is not recorded whose cells these are; they may come from a transplant donor. Sequences were obtained from blood, either unsorted or a sorted T cell fraction (not recorded which).

The CDR3 sequence is CASSFPPASYGYTF. In nucleotides, the CDR3 is TGTGCCAGCAGTTTCCCCCCAGCCAGCTATGGCTACACCTTC. The chain carries TRBV28 and TRBJ1-2; D ambiguous. Germline loops: CDR1 MDHEN, CDR2 SYDVKM. The germline V and J ends were trimmed by 3 bases and 4 bases, with 12 bases remaining between them. The CDR3 sequence is 14 residues long.